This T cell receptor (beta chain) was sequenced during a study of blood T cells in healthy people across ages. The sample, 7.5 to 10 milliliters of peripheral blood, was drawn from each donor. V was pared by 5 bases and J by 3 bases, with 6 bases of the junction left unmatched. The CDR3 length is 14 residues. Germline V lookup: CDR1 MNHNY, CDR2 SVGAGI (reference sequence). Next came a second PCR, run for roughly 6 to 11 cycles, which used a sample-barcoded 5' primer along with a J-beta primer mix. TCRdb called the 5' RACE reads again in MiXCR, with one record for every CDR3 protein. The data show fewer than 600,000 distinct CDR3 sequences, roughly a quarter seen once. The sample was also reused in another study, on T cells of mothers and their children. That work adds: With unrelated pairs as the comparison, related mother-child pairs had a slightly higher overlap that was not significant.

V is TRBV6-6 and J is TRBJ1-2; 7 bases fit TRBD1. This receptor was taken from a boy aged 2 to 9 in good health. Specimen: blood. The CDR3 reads CASSARQGDYGYTF. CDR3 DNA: TGTGCCAGCAGTGCGCGACAGGGTGACTATGGCTACACCTTC.